This T cell receptor beta chain was observed in a study of cytomegalovirus exposure and HLA in healthy donors. Broader study findings: Prediction of most subjects' HLA-A and HLA-B alleles by TCR beta sequences was reportedly accurate.

PCR used 60 Vbeta primers and 13 Jbeta primers. TCRdb's copy holds only in-frame clones and misses some; the assay was immunoSEQ multiplex PCR. This sample has about 210,000 clones, with approximately 82% found just once. Germline values: CDR1 SGHRS, CDR2 YFSETQ. V dropped 0 bases and J dropped 4; count of bases not matched to a gene: 0. This CDR3 is built from 14 residues. In the case of this clone: Antigen: not known. The same CDR3 also results from other DNA sequences found in this sample.

V gene TRBV5-1 combines with J gene TRBJ2-1; 8 bases are shared with TRBD1. The sample taken for sequencing was PBMCs. The receptor was isolated from a man aged 35 to 55 in good health and CMV-seropositive. The CDR3: CASSLGDRYNEQFF. CDR3 in DNA: TGCGCCAGCAGCTTGGGGGACAGGTACAATGAGCAGTTCTTC.